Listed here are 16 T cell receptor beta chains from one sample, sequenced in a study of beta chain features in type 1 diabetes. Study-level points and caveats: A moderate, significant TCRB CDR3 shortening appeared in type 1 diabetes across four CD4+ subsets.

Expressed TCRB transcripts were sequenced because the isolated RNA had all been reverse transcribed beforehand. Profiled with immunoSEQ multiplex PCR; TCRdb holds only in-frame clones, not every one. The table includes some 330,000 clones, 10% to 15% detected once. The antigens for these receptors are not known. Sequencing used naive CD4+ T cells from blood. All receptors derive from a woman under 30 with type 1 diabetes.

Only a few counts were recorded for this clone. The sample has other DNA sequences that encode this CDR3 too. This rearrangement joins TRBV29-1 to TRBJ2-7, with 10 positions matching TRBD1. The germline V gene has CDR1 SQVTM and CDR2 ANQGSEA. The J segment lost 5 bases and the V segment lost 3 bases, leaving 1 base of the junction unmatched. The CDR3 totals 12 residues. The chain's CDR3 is CSVEGTGDEQYF. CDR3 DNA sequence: TGCAGCGTTGAGGGGACAGGGGACGAGCAGTACTTC.

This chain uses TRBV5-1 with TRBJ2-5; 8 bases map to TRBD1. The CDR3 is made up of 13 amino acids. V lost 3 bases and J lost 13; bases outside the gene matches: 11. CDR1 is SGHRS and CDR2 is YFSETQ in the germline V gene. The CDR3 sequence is CASSSGQGIFLYF. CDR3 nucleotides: TGCGCCAGCAGCTCCGGACAGGGAATATTTCTGTACTTC.

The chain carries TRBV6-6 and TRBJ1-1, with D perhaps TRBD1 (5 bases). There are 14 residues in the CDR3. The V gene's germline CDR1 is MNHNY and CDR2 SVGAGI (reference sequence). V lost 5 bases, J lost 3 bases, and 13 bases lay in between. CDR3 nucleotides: TGTGCCAGCAGTCGCCCTCCGGGGGACACTGAAGCTTTCTTT. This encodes CASSRPPGDTEAFF.

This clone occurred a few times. The CDR3 DNA reads as TGCAGCGTTAATAGCGGGGTGAGCTCCTACGAGCAGTACTTC. Protein sequence: CSVNSGVSSYEQYF. The V and J genes are TRBV29-1 and TRBJ2-7, with 8 bases aligning to TRBD2. V lost 5 bases and J lost 0; bases outside the gene matches: 6. The CDR3 is 14 amino acids. CDR1 SQVTM and CDR2 ANQGSEA come from the germline V gene.

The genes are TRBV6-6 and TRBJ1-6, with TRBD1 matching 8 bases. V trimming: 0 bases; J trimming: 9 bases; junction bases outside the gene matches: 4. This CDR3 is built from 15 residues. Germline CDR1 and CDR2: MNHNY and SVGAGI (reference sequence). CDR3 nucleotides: TGTGCCAGCAGTTACTCTGACAGGGGAGGTTCACCCCTCCACTTT. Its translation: CASSYSDRGGSPLHF.

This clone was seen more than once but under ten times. The CDR3 DNA follows: TGTGCCAGCGCCGACAGCTTAGAGACCCAGTACTTC. It is translated as CASADSLETQYF. The chain combines TRBV18 with TRBJ2-5; a weak D match, TRBD1 (5 bases). CDR1 is KGHSH and CDR2 is LQKENI in the germline V gene. Deletions cut 8 bases from V and 4 bases from J, with 11 bases between. The CDR3 has 12 amino acids.

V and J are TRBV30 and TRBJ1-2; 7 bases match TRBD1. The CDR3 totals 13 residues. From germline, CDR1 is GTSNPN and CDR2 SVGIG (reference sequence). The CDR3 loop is CVGAQGVGDGYTF. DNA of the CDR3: TGTGTCGGAGCCCAGGGGGTCGGGGATGGCTACACCTTC.

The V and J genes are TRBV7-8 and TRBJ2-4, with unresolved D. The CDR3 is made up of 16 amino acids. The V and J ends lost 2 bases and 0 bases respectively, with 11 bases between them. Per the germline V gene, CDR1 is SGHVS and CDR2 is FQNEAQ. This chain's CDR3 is CASSLSRLLAKNIQYF. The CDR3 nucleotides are TGTGCCAGCAGCTTAAGCAGACTGCTAGCCAAAAACATTCAGTACTTC.

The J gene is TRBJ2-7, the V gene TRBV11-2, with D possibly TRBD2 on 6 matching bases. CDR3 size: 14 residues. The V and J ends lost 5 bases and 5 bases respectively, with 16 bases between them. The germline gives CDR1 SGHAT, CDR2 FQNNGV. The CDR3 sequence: CASSPPAGWDEQYF. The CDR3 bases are TGTGCCAGCAGCCCGCCTGCGGGGTGGGACGAGCAGTACTTC.

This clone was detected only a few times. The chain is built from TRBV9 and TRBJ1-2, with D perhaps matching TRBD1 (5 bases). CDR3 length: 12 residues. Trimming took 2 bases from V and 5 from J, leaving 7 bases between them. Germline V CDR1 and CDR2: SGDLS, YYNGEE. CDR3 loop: CASSVSGYGYTF. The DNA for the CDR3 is TGTGCCAGCAGCGTGTCAGGGTATGGCTACACCTTC.

Written as DNA, the CDR3 is TGTGCCACCAGCGCATCTGCCGACAGGGCGATTGGGAGTTTAGGGTCCTACAATGAGCAGTTCTTC. Protein product: CATSASADRAIGSLGSYNEQFF. The chain joins TRBV15 to TRBJ2-1; 7 nucleotides agree with TRBD1. The CDR3 length is 22 residues. CDR1 is LNHNV, CDR2 YYDKDF, per germline (reference sequence). The J segment lost 1 base and the V segment lost 5 bases, leaving 26 bases of the junction unmatched.

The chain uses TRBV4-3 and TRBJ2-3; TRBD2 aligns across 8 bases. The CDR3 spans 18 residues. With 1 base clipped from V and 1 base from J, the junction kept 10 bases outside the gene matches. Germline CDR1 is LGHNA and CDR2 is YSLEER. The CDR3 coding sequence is TGCGCCAGCAGCCAAGGACGGAGCGGGGGACGGGGCACAGATACGCAGTATTTT. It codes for CASSQGRSGGRGTDTQYF.

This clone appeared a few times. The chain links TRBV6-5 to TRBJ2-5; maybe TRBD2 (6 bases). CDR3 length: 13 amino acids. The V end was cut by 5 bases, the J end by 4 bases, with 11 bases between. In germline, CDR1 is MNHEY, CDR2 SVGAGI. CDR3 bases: TGTGCCAGCAGTCCGGGGGAGCGAGAGACCCAGTACTTC. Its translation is CASSPGERETQYF.

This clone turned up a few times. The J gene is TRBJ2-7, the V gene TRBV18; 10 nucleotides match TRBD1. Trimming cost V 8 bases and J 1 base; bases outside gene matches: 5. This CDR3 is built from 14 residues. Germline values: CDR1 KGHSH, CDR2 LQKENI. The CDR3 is CASNRDRGSYEQYF. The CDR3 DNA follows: TGTGCCAGCAACCGGGACAGGGGTTCCTACGAGCAGTACTTC.

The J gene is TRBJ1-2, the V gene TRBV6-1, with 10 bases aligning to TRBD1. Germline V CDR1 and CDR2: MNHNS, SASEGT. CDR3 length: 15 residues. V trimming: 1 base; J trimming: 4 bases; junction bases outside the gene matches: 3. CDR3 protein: CASSEGTGGGYGYTF. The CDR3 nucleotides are TGTGCCAGCAGTGAAGGGACAGGGGGAGGCTATGGCTACACCTTC.

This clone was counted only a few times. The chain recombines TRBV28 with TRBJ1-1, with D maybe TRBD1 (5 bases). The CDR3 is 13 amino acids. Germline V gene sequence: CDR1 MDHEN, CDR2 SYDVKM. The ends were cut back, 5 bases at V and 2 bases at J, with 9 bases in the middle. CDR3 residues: CASSGAHNTEAFF. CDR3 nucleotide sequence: TGTGCCAGCAGTGGGGCGCACAACACTGAAGCTTTCTTT.